Included here is one TCR beta chain sequence, with context. The antigen remains unidentified. This entry is derived from a study of T-cell memory formation after mild COVID-19. A single record per CDR3 protein comes from TCRdb applying MiXCR to the 5' RACE reads. Of around 200,000 distinct CDR3 sequences in the sample, roughly 10% are singletons; the top ten hold approximately 3%. Looked up from germline, CDR1 is SGHTA and CDR2 is FQGTGA. The CDR3 length is 16 residues. The V segment lost 5 bases and the J segment 8 bases; nucleotides outside the gene matches: 12. General study findings and limits: The main location of contracting CD4+ clones was CM and EM, and that of contracting CD8+ clones was EMRA.

The chain has TRBV7-3 and TRBJ2-1; 10 bases are shared with TRBD1. Sample: PBMCs or a T cell subset sorted from them (not recorded which). The receptor was isolated from a man younger than 35 who had mild COVID-19 (a few samples of this study predate the infection). Cell type and time point are not known. CDR3 sequence: CASSGHRQGAGYEQFF. The DNA for the CDR3 is TGTGCCAGCAGCGGGCATAGACAGGGGGCTGGGTATGAGCAGTTCTTC.